The rows below give T cell receptor beta chains drawn from one sample of a study of beta chain features in type 1 diabetes. TCRdb's copy holds only in-frame clones and misses some; the assay was immunoSEQ multiplex PCR. This sample has under 300,000 clones; under 8.5% occur once, and the top ten carry roughly 0.94%. The sample was central memory CD4+ T cells from blood. These receptors were taken from a woman younger than 30 in good health. The CDR3 runs from the conserved cysteine through the conserved F or W. D genes are given only for firm matches. A clone size is listed for some rows: how often the clone was seen (once, few, many), or a class if it is expanded.

clone size: NA
D gene: NA
CDR3 length: 15
V gene: TRBV28
J gene: TRBJ1-6
CDR3 DNA: TGTGCCAGCAGTTTATCCGCGCCCCCGAATTCACCCCTCCACTTT
CDR3 protein: CASSLSAPPNSPLHF

clone size: few
D gene: NA
CDR3 length: 12
V gene: TRBV29-1
J gene: TRBJ1-2
CDR3 DNA: TGCAGCGTTGCAATTGGCAGGGATGGCTACACCTTC
CDR3 protein: CSVAIGRDGYTF

clone size: few
D gene: NA
CDR3 length: 13
V gene: TRBV29-1
J gene: TRBJ1-1
CDR3 DNA: TGCAGCGGTTACAGCCCCTTTAGCACTGAAGCTTTCTTT
CDR3 protein: CSGYSPFSTEAFF

clone size: NA
D gene: TRBD1
CDR3 length: 15
V gene: TRBV5-4
J gene: TRBJ2-1
CDR3 DNA: TGTGCCAGCAGCTTCAGGGGGCCGGTCGACAATGAGCAGTTCTTC
CDR3 protein: CASSFRGPVDNEQFF

clone size: NA
D gene: TRBD1
CDR3 length: 13
V gene: TRBV7-9
J gene: TRBJ1-2
CDR3 DNA: TGTGCCAGCAGCTCCCGGACAGGGAATGGCTACACCTTC
CDR3 protein: CASSSRTGNGYTF

clone size: NA
D gene: NA
CDR3 length: 12
V gene: TRBV5-5
J gene: TRBJ2-1
CDR3 DNA: TGTGCCAGCAGCCAAAACGGACGGCCTGCGTTCTTC
CDR3 protein: CASSQNGRPAFF

clone size: few
D gene: NA
CDR3 length: 15
V gene: TRBV7-2
J gene: TRBJ1-2
CDR3 DNA: TGTGCCAGCAGCGCTTCACGGCTAGCTAACTATGGCTACACCTTC
CDR3 protein: CASSASRLANYGYTF

clone size: NA
D gene: NA
CDR3 length: 14
V gene: TRBV9
J gene: TRBJ2-5
CDR3 DNA: TGTGCCAGCAGCGAAGGGGGGGTCCAAGAGACCCAGTACTTC
CDR3 protein: CASSEGGVQETQYF

clone size: many
D gene: TRBD1
CDR3 length: 15
V gene: TRBV27
J gene: TRBJ2-1
CDR3 DNA: TGTGCCAGCAGTCCCCGGACAGGGTCCCACAATGAGCAGTTCTTC
CDR3 protein: CASSPRTGSHNEQFF

clone size: few
D gene: NA
CDR3 length: 14
V gene: TRBV7-9
J gene: TRBJ1-5
CDR3 DNA: TGTGCCAGCAGCTTAGAAGGGGGCAATCAGCCCCAGCATTTT
CDR3 protein: CASSLEGGNQPQHF

clone size: few
D gene: NA
CDR3 length: 13
V gene: TRBV4-3
J gene: TRBJ1-4
CDR3 DNA: TGCGCCAGCAGCCTTGGACTGAATGAAAAACTGTTTTTT
CDR3 protein: CASSLGLNEKLFF

clone size: many
D gene: NA
CDR3 length: 12
V gene: TRBV5-1
J gene: TRBJ1-1
CDR3 DNA: TGCGCCAGCAGCCCAGGGACAAATGAAGCTTTCTTT
CDR3 protein: CASSPGTNEAFF